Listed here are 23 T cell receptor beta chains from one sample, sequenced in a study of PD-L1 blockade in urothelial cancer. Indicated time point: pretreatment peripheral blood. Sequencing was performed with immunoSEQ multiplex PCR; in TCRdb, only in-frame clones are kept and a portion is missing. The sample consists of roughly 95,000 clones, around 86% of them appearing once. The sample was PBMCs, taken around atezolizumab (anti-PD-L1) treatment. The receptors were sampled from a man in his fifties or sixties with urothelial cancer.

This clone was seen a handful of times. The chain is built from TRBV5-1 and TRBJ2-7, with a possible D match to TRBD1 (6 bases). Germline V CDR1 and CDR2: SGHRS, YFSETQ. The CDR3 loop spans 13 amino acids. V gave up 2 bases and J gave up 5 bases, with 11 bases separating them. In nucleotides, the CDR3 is TGCGCCAGCAGCTTCCCAGGGGTTAACGAGCAGTACTTC. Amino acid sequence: CASSFPGVNEQYF.

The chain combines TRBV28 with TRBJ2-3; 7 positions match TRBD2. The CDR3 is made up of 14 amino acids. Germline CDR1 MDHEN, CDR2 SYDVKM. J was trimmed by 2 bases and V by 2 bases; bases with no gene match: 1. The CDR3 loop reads CASSLAGDTDTQYF. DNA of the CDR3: TGTGCCAGCAGTTTAGCGGGAGACACAGATACGCAGTATTTT.

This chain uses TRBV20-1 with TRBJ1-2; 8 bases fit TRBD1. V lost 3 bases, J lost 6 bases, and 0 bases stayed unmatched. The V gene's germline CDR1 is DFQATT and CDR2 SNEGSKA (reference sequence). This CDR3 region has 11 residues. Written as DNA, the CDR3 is TGCAGTGCTAGGACAGGGGATGGCTACACCTTC. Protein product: CSARTGDGYTF.

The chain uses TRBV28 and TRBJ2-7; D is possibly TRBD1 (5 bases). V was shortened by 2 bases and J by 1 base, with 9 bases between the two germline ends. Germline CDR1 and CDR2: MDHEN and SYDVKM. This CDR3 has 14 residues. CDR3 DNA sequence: TGTGCCAGCAGTTTAGTGGACAAGTCCTACGAGCAGTACTTC. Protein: CASSLVDKSYEQYF. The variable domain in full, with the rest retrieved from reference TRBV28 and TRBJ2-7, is DVKVTQSSRYLVKRTGEKVFLECVQDMDHENMFWYRQDPGLGLRLIYFSYDVKMKEKGDIPEGYSVSREKKERFSLILESASTNQTSMYLCASSLVDKSYEQYFGPGTRLTVT.

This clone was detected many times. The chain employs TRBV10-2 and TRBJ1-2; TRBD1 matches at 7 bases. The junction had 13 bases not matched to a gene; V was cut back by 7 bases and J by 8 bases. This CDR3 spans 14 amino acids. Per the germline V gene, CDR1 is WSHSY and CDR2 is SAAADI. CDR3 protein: CASTLDRQGRGYTF. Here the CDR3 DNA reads TGCGCCAGCACCCTGGACAGGCAGGGTAGAGGCTACACCTTC.

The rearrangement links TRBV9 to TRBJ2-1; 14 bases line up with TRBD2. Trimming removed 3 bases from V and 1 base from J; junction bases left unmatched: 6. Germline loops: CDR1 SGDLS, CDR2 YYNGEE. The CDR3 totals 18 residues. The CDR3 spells CASSAPGTSGRSYNEQFF. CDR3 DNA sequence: TGTGCCAGCAGCGCTCCCGGGACTAGCGGGAGATCCTACAATGAGCAGTTCTTC.

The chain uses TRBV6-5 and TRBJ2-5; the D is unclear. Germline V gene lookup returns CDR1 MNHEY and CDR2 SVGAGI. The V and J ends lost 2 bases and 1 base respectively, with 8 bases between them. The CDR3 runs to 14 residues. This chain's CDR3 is CASSYGQLQETQYF. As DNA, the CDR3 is TGTGCCAGCAGTTACGGGCAGCTCCAAGAGACCCAGTACTTC.

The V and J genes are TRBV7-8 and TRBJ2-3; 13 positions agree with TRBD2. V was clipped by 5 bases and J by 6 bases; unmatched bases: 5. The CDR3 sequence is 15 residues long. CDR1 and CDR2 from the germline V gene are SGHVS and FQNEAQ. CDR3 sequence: CASSPTSGGADTQYF. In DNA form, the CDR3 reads TGTGCCAGCAGCCCAACTAGCGGGGGGGCCGATACGCAGTATTTT.

CDR3 protein: CASTGHGDEKLFF. The CDR3 DNA reads as TGTGCCAGCACCGGACACGGAGATGAAAAACTGTTTTTT. The chain couples TRBV4-2 to TRBJ1-4, with TRBD1 as a possible D gene (5 bases). From germline, CDR1 is LGHNA and CDR2 YNFKEQ. V lost 7 bases, J lost 6 bases, and 12 bases lay in between. This CDR3 region has 13 residues.

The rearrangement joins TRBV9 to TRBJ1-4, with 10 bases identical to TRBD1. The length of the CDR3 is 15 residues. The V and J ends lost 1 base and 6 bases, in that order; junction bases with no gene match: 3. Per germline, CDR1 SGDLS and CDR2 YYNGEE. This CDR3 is CASSVSGTGDEKLFF. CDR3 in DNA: TGTGCCAGCAGCGTATCCGGGACAGGGGATGAAAAACTGTTTTTT.

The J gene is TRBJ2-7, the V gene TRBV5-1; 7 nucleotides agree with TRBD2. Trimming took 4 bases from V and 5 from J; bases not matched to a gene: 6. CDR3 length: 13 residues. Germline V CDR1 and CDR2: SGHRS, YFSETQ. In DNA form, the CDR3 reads TGCGCCAGCAGCCGGGAGGAAGACGACGAGCAGTACTTC. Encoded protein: CASSREEDDEQYF.

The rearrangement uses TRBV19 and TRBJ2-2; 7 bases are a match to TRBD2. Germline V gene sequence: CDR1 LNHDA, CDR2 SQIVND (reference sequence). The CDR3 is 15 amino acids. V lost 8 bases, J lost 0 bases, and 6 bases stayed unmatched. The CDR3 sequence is CASSISGANTGELFF. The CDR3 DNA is TGTGCCAGTTCTATAAGCGGGGCGAACACCGGGGAGCTGTTTTTT.

This CDR3 is CASSKSGDNYEQYF. The CDR3 DNA reads as TGTGCCAGCAGCAAAAGCGGAGACAACTACGAGCAGTACTTC. The J gene is TRBJ2-7, the V gene TRBV5-4; tentative D call: TRBD2 (5 bases). The germline V gene has CDR1 SGHNT and CDR2 YYREEE (reference sequence). Trimming pared 4 bases from V and 3 bases from J, leaving 14 bases between. The CDR3 length is 14 residues.

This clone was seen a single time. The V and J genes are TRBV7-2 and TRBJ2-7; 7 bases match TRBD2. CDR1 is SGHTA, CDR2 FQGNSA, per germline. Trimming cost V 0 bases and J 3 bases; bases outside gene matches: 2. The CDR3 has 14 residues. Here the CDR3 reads CASSLAGGDYEQYF. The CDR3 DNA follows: TGTGCCAGCAGCTTAGCGGGGGGGGACTACGAGCAGTACTTC.

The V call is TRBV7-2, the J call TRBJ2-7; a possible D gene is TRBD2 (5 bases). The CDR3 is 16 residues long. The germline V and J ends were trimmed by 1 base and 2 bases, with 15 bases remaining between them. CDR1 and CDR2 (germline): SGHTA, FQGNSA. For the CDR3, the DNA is TGTGCCAGCAGCTTAGTAGGTTCGGGATCGGCCTACGAGCAGTACTTC. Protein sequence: CASSLVGSGSAYEQYF.

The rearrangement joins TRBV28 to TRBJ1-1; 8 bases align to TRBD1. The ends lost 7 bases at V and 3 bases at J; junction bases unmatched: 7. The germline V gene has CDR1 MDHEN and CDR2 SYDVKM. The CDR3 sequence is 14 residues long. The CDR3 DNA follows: TGTGCCAGCAACCCGACAGGGGTAGACACTGAAGCTTTCTTT. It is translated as CASNPTGVDTEAFF.

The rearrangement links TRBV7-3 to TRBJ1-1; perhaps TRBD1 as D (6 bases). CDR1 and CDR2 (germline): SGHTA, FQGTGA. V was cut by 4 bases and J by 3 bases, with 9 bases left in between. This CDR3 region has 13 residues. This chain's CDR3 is CASSSNRDTEAFF. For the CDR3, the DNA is TGTGCCAGCAGCTCGAACAGGGACACTGAAGCTTTCTTT.

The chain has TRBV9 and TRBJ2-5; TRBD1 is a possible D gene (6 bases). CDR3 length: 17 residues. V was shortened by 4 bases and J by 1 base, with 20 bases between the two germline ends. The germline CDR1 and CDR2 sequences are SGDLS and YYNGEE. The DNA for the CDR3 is TGTGCCAGCAGCCCTCGAGGGGGACAAAGGGGCCAAGAGACCCAGTACTTC. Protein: CASSPRGGQRGQETQYF.

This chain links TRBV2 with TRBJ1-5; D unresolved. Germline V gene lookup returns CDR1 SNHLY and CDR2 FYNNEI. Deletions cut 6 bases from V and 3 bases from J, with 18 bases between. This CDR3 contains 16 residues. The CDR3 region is CASSEGPSRNNQPQHF. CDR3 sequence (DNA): TGTGCCAGCAGCGAGGGCCCGTCGAGGAACAATCAGCCCCAGCATTTT.

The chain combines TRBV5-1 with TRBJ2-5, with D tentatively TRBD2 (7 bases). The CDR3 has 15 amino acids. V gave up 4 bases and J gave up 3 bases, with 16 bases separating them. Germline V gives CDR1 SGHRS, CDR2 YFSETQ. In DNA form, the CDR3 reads TGCGCCAGCAGCACGGGGGGCCGGAGGGAAGAGACCCAGTACTTC. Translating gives CASSTGGRREETQYF.

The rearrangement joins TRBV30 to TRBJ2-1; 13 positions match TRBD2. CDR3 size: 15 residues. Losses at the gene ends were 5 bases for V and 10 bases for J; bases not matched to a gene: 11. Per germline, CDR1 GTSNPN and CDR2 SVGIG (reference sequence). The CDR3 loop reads CAWAPLLAGGREQFF. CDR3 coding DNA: TGTGCCTGGGCCCCACTACTAGCGGGAGGGAGGGAGCAGTTCTTC.

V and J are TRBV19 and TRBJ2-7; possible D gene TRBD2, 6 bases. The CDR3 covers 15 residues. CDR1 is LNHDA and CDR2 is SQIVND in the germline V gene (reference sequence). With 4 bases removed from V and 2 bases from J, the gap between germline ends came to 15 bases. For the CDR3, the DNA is TGTGCCAGTAGTACCCCCGGCGCGGGGACCTACGAGCAGTACTTC. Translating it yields CASSTPGAGTYEQYF.

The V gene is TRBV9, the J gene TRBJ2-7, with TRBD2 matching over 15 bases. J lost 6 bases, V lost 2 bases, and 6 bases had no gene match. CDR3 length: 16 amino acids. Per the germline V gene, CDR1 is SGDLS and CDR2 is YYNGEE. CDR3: CASSVGLAGGLGEQYF. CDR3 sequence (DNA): TGTGCCAGCAGCGTTGGACTAGCGGGGGGGCTTGGCGAGCAGTACTTC.